The present TCR beta chain was sequenced within a study of Ad26.COV2.S vaccination and SARS-CoV-2 variants listed by TCRdb under 2021. In the study overall: Donors in the vaccine arm were drawn from COV1001, a phase I-IIa trial of Ad26.COV2.S in healthy adults that was multicentre, randomized, double-blind and placebo-controlled. Ad26.COV2.S was administered intramuscularly at a dose of 5x10^10 or 1x10^11 viral particles, either as one shot or as two shots given 56 days apart. Blinding of investigators to trial group allocation was maintained during experiments and outcome assessment. The TCR-sequenced set comprised approximately 32 samples: some 19 Ad26.COV2.S vaccine recipients, 5 placebo recipients and 8 SARS-CoV-2 convalescent individuals. Trial participants were randomized into five groups of five, in which low-dose or high-dose Ad26.COV2.S was given once or twice, or placebo was given on both occasions. The specificity and breadth of SARS-CoV-2-reactive T cell receptors after Ad26.COV2.S vaccination were assessed by TCRbeta repertoire sequencing. General findings and caveats noted by the study authors: Substantial breadth of spike-specific CD8+ and CD4+ T cell responses was reported after vaccination. Compared with placebo recipients, Ad26.COV2.S recipients showed higher spike-specific TCR breadth (P = 0.0014). The authors noted that the TCR breadth and depth analyses may have underestimated total T cell responses. Vaccine and placebo recipients had similar non-spike TCR breadth, a finding consistent with the vaccine containing only spike. The study was not powered for comparison of responses between vaccine doses or regimens.

A remark on this clone: Its recognized antigen is unknown. Per-nucleotide qualities are absent, and no much larger clonotype sits a single base away.

TCRbeta CDR3 regions were sequenced with the immunoSEQ Assay. After extraction, genomic DNA underwent amplification by bias-controlled multiplex PCR, followed by high-throughput sequencing. Regarding the original processing steps: To quantify the absolute abundance of every unique TCRbeta CDR3 region, sequences were collapsed and filtered. T cell fraction was estimated by normalizing TCRbeta template counts to usable DNA, with usable DNA measured through amplification of reference genes found in all nucleated cells. Repertoire TCRs were annotated as SARS-CoV-2-specific by exact matching of V gene, CDR3 amino acid sequence and J gene to a known reactive TCR set. The reference SARS-CoV-2 TCR set came from MIRA and was filtered for enrichment in COVID-19-positive ImmuneCODE repertoires, removing public or cross-reactive TCRs. Using the MIRA antigens, annotated TCRs were further analysed by specific ORF or by position within an ORF. Depth was the summed frequency of annotated unique rearrangements, while breadth was defined as annotated unique rearrangements over total unique productive rearrangements. Group comparisons of TCR breadth used two-sided Wilcoxon rank-sum tests. What TCRdb holds here is the immuneACCESS table cut down to in-frame rearrangements. Part of the clones is not present; checked against another copy, under half of the missing clones reflect an unresolved V gene, and the others are unexplained. V, J and clone size are those of that table, while D and trimming were read from the DNA. Counted in this sample were under 550,000 clones; 90% of them appeared once. The top ten hold more than 9% of the sample.

The label giving this sample's treatment or condition can be read as: roughly 20 received Ad26.COV2.S at low or high dose, single or two shots; a few received placebo; per-sample allocation not given. Repertoires of vaccine and placebo recipients were sequenced from samples collected on day 63 after the first injection. In Cohort 1b, about two dozen adults aged 18-55 years were enrolled at a single site in Boston, USA, between 29 July and 7 August 2020. Ad26.COV2.S consisted of a replication-incompetent adenovirus type 26 vector by which a prefusion-stabilized SARS-CoV-2 spike protein from the original Wuhan strain was expressed. V is pared back by 1 base and J by 1 base, with 11 bases lying between the germline termini. CDR1 and CDR2 are read off the germline V gene as KGHDR and SFDVKD. The CDR3 has 16 amino acids, counting the end cysteine and phenylalanine. Of the read, only the CDR3 DNA is kept; its 48 bases are in frame from base 1.

This material consisted of peripheral blood, taken in a trial of Ad26.COV2.S vaccine versus placebo. The receptor was derived from a person between 18 and 65 years old who received the Ad26.COV2.S COVID-19 vaccine or a placebo. The rearranged segments are TRBV24-1 and TRBJ2-3; tentative D gene TRBD2, with 6 bases matching. At the DNA level, the sequence is TGTGCCACCAGTGATTTTACGGGAGTTGGCACAGATACGCAGTATTTT. Its coded protein is CATSDFTGVGTDTQYF.